These T cell receptor beta chains were read from a single sample in a study of blood T cell repertoires in COVID-19. Produced via immunoSEQ multiplex PCR; TCRdb's table is partial and in-frame only. The table shows a few hundred thousand clones, with roughly 86% occurring only once. The specimen sequenced was peripheral blood. These receptors were collected from a man in his forties who had recovered from COVID-19. Both conserved end residues are part of each CDR3. Each record gives: D gene, V gene, J gene, CDR3 DNA, CDR3 protein. The D gene is left open where the match is weak.

D: -; V: TRBV5-1; J: TRBJ1-2; DNA: TGCGCCAGCAGCTTGGGACAGGTGGGCTATGGCTACACCTTC; CDR3: CASSLGQVGYGYTF
D: TRBD2; V: TRBV9; J: TRBJ2-7; DNA: TGTGCCAGCAGCTGGATTCCTGTGGGGACTAGCGGGACCTACGAGCAGTACTTC; CDR3: CASSWIPVGTSGTYEQYF
D: -; V: TRBV7-2; J: TRBJ2-3; DNA: TGTGCCAGCAGCTTCGCGGGACCCACAGATACGCAGTATTTT; CDR3: CASSFAGPTDTQYF
D: TRBD2; V: TRBV5-1; J: TRBJ2-1; DNA: TGCGCCAGCAGCTCACATCTAGCGGGAGGACCCAATGAGCAGTTCTTC; CDR3: CASSSHLAGGPNEQFF
D: -; V: TRBV15; J: TRBJ1-6; DNA: TGTGCCACCAGCAGAGAGGGAGTTTCACCCCTCCACTTT; CDR3: CATSREGVSPLHF
D: -; V: TRBV19; J: TRBJ1-2; DNA: TGTGCCAGTAGTATACAGGGGTTGGACTATGGCTACACCTTC; CDR3: CASSIQGLDYGYTF
D: -; V: TRBV7-9; J: TRBJ2-7; DNA: TGTGCCAGCAGCTTATTGCCCGGGAGTGCTTACGAGCAGTACTTC; CDR3: CASSLLPGSAYEQYF
D: -; V: TRBV19; J: TRBJ1-6; DNA: TGTGCCAGTAGACTATCCCCTCAATCCGGGAGTGCCACTTCACCCCTCCACTTT; CDR3: CASRLSPQSGSATSPLHF
D: -; V: TRBV13; J: TRBJ2-3; DNA: TGTGCCAGCAGTTACTCCGGCACAGATACGCAGTATTTT; CDR3: CASSYSGTDTQYF
D: TRBD2; V: TRBV7-7; J: TRBJ2-2; DNA: TGTGCCAGCAGCTTAGGACTAGCGGGAGGTGTGGCCGGGGAGCTGTTTTTT; CDR3: CASSLGLAGGVAGELFF
D: TRBD1; V: TRBV3-1/TRBV3-2; J: TRBJ1-5; DNA: TGTGCCAGCAGCCAAGGTGCAGGGGGTTCCAATCAGCCCCAGCATTTT; CDR3: CASSQGAGGSNQPQHF